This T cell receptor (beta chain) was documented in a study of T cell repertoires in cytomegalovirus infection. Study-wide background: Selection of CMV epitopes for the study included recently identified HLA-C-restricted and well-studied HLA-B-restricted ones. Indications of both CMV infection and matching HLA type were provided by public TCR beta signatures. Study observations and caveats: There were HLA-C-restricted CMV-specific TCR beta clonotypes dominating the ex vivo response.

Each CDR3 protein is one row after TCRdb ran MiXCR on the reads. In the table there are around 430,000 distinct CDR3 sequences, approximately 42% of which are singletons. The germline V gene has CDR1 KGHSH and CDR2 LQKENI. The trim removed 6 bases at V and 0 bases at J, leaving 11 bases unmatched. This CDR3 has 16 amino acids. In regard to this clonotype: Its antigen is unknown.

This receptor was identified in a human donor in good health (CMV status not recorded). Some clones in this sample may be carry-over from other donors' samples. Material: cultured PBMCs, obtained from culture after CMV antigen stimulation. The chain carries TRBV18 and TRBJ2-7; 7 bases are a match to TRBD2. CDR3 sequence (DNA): TGTGCCAGCTCCCCGTTTGGAAGCGGGACCTCCTACGAGCAGTACTTC. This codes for CASSPFGSGTSYEQYF. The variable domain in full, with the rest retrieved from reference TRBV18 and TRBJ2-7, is NAGVMQNPRHLVRRRGQEARLRCSPMKGHSHVYWYRQLPEEGLKFMVYLQKENIIDESGMPKERFSAEFPKEGPSILRIQQVVRGDSAAYFCASSPFGSGTSYEQYFGPGTRLTVT.